Each of the 4 T cell receptor beta chains below was sequenced from the same sample in a study of neoadjuvant anti-PD-1 for oral cavity cancer. Measured with immunoSEQ multiplex PCR; TCRdb has only the in-frame clones, and not every one. The sample shows 10,000 to 15,000 clones, about 76% of them seen only once. Specified time point: after neoadjuvant nivolumab, at surgical resection. The sequenced sample was PBMCs, obtained after nivolumab (anti-PD-1) treatment. These receptors came from a person between 35 and 79 years old with oral cavity squamous cell carcinoma.

In its sample, this clone was seen once. The chain carries TRBV7-8 and TRBJ2-3; D may be TRBD1 (7 bases). The V end was cut by 3 bases, the J end by 7 bases, with 26 bases between. CDR1 SGHVS and CDR2 FQNEAQ come from the germline V gene. The CDR3 contains 18 residues. The CDR3 here is CASSFYLFRGTYLYTQYF. For the CDR3, the DNA is TGTGCCAGCAGCTTCTATCTTTTCAGGGGGACTTATTTATATACGCAGTATTTT. The full variable domain, completed using reference TRBV7-8 and TRBJ2-3, is GAGVSQSPRYKVAKRGQDVALRCDPISGHVSLFWYQQALGQGPEFLTYFQNEAQLDKSGLPSDRFFAERPEGSVSTLKIQRTQQEDSAVYLCASSFYLFRGTYLYTQYFGPGTRLTVL.

The chain has TRBV7-8 and TRBJ1-4; D may be TRBD1 (5 bases). V was trimmed by 4 bases and J by 6 bases, leaving 12 bases between them. The CDR3 totals 14 residues. In germline, CDR1 is SGHVS, CDR2 FQNEAQ. The CDR3 coding sequence is TGTGCCAGCAGCTACCGGGACGCCGATGAAAAACTGTTTTTT. As protein: CASSYRDADEKLFF.

The V gene is TRBV7-3, the J gene TRBJ2-7; D is tentatively TRBD1 or TRBD2 (6 bases each). Per the germline V gene, CDR1 is SGHTA and CDR2 is FQGTGA. CDR3 length: 13 amino acids. V was shortened by 5 bases and J by 6 bases, with 14 bases between the two germline ends. The CDR3: CASSRGQGREQYF. The CDR3 nucleotides read TGTGCCAGCAGCCGGGGGCAGGGCCGCGAGCAGTACTTC.

The chain joins TRBV4-1 to TRBJ2-1; no reliable D call. Germline V CDR1 and CDR2: MGHRA, YSYEKL. Deletions cut 1 base from V and 0 bases from J, with 10 bases between. CDR3 length equals 16 residues. The CDR3 coding sequence is TGCGCCAGCAGCCAAGTAAATCTCATCTCCTACAATGAGCAGTTCTTC. As protein: CASSQVNLISYNEQFF.